The 25 T cell receptor beta chains presented below share a single source sample, sequenced in a study of monozygotic twins with inflammatory bowel disease. TCRdb re-called the 5' RACE reads, yielding one record per CDR3 amino acid sequence without DNA. In total, the table holds around 190,000 distinct CDR3 sequences. The sample was blood. The source of these receptors is a human donor with ulcerative colitis or Crohn's disease, or a healthy co-twin of an affected twin (not recorded which).

This rearrangement joins TRBV12-3 or TRBV12-4 to TRBJ2-7; TCRdb indicates TRBD1, and absent DNA this call remains unverified. The CDR3 sequence is 12 residues long. The CDR3 loop is CASSTPLREQYF.

The gene calls are TRBV20-1 and TRBJ2-4; TCRdb calls TRBD1, which cannot be checked without DNA. The CDR3 totals 15 residues. CDR1 and CDR2 from the germline V gene are DFQATT and SNEGSKA (reference sequence). CDR3: CSARDYREAKNIQYF.

The chain couples TRBV11-2 to TRBJ2-7. This CDR3 has 14 amino acids. Germline-derived CDR1 and CDR2 are SGHAT and FQNNGV. This CDR3 reads CASSLVRSSYEQYF.

The V and J genes are TRBV5-6 and TRBJ1-6. The CDR3 loop spans 15 amino acids. Germline CDR1 is SGHDT and CDR2 is YYEEEE. Here the CDR3 reads CASSLGAGPNSPLHF.

The V call is TRBV5-1, the J call TRBJ2-1; TCRdb outputs TRBD2, but without DNA this stays unchecked. The CDR3 totals 17 residues. Looked up from germline, CDR1 is SGHRS and CDR2 is YFSETQ. CDR3 residues: CASSSRSLAGGINEQFF.

The gene calls are TRBV18 and TRBJ2-5. CDR3 size: 15 residues. The germline gives CDR1 KGHSH, CDR2 LQKENI. Here the CDR3 reads CASSPQWVSQETQYF.

This rearrangement joins TRBV7-8 to TRBJ2-3. CDR1 SGHVS and CDR2 FQNEAQ come from the germline V gene. The length of the CDR3 is 15 residues. CDR3 amino acids: CASSLGVLGTDTQYF.

This chain joins TRBV20-1 and TRBJ1-6. The CDR3 spans 14 residues. Germline lookup yields CDR1 DFQATT and CDR2 SNEGSKA (reference sequence). The chain's CDR3 is CSAILERARSPLHF.

J is TRBJ2-7 and V is TRBV11-1; lacking DNA, the TRBD1 call made by TCRdb goes unchecked. The germline V gene encodes CDR1 SGHAT and CDR2 FQDESV (reference sequence). The CDR3 totals 13 residues. The CDR3 sequence: CASSTGQNYEQYF.

This chain connects TRBV18 to TRBJ1-4. Germline CDR1 KGHSH, CDR2 LQKENI. This CDR3 is 13 amino acids long. CDR3 loop: CASSPSTDEKLFF. The variable domain in full, completed from reference TRBV18 and TRBJ1-4, reads NAGVMQNPRHLVRRRGQEARLRCSPMKGHSHVYWYRQLPEEGLKFMVYLQKENIIDESGMPKERFSAEFPKEGPSILRIQQVVRGDSAAYFCASSPSTDEKLFFGSGTQLSVL.

The V gene is TRBV6-5, the J gene TRBJ1-2; TCRdb gives TRBD1 as the D gene, but with no DNA this cannot be confirmed. Germline V gene lookup returns CDR1 MNHEY and CDR2 SVGAGI. There are 16 residues in the CDR3. The CDR3 is CASSFAGPDSFGGYTF.

V and J are TRBV10-3 and TRBJ2-2; TCRdb indicates TRBD1, and absent DNA this call remains unverified. The CDR3 loop spans 18 amino acids. From germline, CDR1 is ENHRY and CDR2 SYGVKD. The CDR3 region is CAISETPGQRANTGELFF.

This chain joins TRBV20-1 and TRBJ1-1. From germline, CDR1 is DFQATT and CDR2 SNEGSKA (reference sequence). The CDR3 length is 13 residues. This chain's CDR3 is CSASLSRYTEAFF.

The chain carries TRBV15 and TRBJ1-5. Germline V gene lookup returns CDR1 LNHNV and CDR2 YYDKDF (reference sequence). The CDR3 consists of 14 residues. The CDR3 sequence: CATSRDYGYQPQHF.

V usage is TRBV23-1 and J usage is TRBJ2-4; TCRdb's D gene call, TRBD1, goes unchecked for lack of DNA. TRBV23-1 is flagged as an ORF with uncertain function. The CDR3 covers 16 residues. The CDR3 spells CASSPYPQEPENIQYF.

The V gene is TRBV10-1, the J gene TRBJ1-5. The germline V gene encodes CDR1 WNHNN and CDR2 SYGVQD (reference sequence). The CDR3 runs to 19 residues. The chain's CDR3 is CASSVRGWGTRGSNQPQHF.

The rearrangement uses TRBV7-2 and TRBJ2-5; TCRdb gives TRBD1 as the D gene, but with no DNA this cannot be confirmed. This CDR3 spans 13 amino acids. CDR1 is SGHTA, CDR2 FQGNSA, per germline. CDR3 sequence reads: CASSLGGTETQYF.

This chain joins TRBV7-8 and TRBJ2-1; TCRdb calls TRBD1, which cannot be checked without DNA. CDR1 is SGHVS and CDR2 is FQNEAQ in the germline V gene. The CDR3 runs to 15 residues. CDR3 residues: CASSVSGRGFNEQFF.

This chain connects TRBV6-5 to TRBJ1-1. This CDR3 is 17 amino acids long. Germline V CDR1 and CDR2: MNHEY, SVGAGI. This CDR3 is CASSTLSWEEMNTEAFF.

The chain couples TRBV29-1 to TRBJ1-1; TCRdb returns TRBD1, unconfirmable since there is no DNA. CDR1 SQVTM and CDR2 ANQGSEA come from the germline V gene. CDR3 length: 13 amino acids. CDR3 sequence: CSVRRRENTEAFF.

The V and J genes are TRBV5-4 and TRBJ2-7; the TCRdb call, TRBD1, lacks DNA for checking. Per the germline V gene, CDR1 is SGHNT and CDR2 is YYREEE (reference sequence). The CDR3 contains 14 residues. CDR3 sequence reads: CASSPKGGFYEQYF. The full variable domain, completed using reference TRBV5-4 and TRBJ2-7, is ETGVTQSPTHLIKTRGQQVTLRCSSQSGHNTVSWYQQALGQGPQFIFQYYREEENGRGNFPPRFSGLQFPNYSSELNVNALELDDSALYLCASSPKGGFYEQYFGPGTRLTVT.

The chain uses TRBV6-2 or TRBV6-3 and TRBJ1-1. This CDR3 contains 15 residues. Germline loops: CDR1 MNHEY, CDR2 SVGEGT. CDR3 residues: CASSYPRWRVTEAFF.

The chain carries TRBV12-3 or TRBV12-4 and TRBJ1-2; TCRdb outputs TRBD1, but without DNA this stays unchecked. The CDR3 consists of 22 residues. CDR3 loop: CASSFGPFHPGAVSSGHYGYTF.

J is TRBJ1-5 and V is TRBV9; TCRdb designates TRBD1, a call that cannot be tested without DNA. The germline CDR1 and CDR2 sequences are SGDLS and YYNGEE. CDR3 length: 17 residues. This CDR3 reads CASSVGTGLYSNQPQHF.

The rearrangement uses TRBV3-1 and TRBJ1-1; TCRdb indicates TRBD1, and absent DNA this call remains unverified. From germline, CDR1 is LGHDT and CDR2 YNNKEL (reference sequence). The CDR3 runs to 13 residues. CDR3: CASSQLGVTEAFF. Variable domain in full (rest from reference TRBV3-1 and TRBJ1-1): DTAVSQTPKYLVTQMGNDKSIKCEQNLGHDTMYWYKQDSKKFLKIMFSYNNKELIINETVPNRFSPKSPDKAHLNLHINSLELGDSAVYFCASSQLGVTEAFFGQGTRLTVV.